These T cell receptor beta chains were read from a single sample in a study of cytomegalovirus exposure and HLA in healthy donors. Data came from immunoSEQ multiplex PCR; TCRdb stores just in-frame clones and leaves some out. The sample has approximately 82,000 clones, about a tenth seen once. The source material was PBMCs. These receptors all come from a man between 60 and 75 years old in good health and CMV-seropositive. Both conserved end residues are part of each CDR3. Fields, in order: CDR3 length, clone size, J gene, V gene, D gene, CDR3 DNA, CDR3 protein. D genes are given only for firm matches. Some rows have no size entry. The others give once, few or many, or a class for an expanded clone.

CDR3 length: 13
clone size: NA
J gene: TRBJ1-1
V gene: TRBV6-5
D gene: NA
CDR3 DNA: TGTGCCAGCCTTAACGGGGGATCCTCTGAAGCTTTCTTT
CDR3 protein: CASLNGGSSEAFF

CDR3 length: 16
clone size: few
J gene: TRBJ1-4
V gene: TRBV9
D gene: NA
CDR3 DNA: TGTGCCAGCAGCGTAGGTGTCAGGGAGGGTAATGAAAAACTGTTTTTT
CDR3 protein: CASSVGVREGNEKLFF

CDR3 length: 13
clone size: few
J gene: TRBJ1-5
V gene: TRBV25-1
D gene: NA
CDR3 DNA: TGTGCCAGCAGTGGGACAGCTGATCAGCCCCAGCATTTT
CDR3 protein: CASSGTADQPQHF

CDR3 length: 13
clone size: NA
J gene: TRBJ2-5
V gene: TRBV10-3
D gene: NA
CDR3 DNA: TGTGCCATCAGTGACGGGGTAGGAGAGACCCAGTACTTC
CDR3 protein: CAISDGVGETQYF

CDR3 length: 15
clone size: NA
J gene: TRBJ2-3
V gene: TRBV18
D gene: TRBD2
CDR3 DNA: TGTGCCAGCTCCCCTCTAGCGGGGGGCACAGATACGCAGTATTTT
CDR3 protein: CASSPLAGGTDTQYF

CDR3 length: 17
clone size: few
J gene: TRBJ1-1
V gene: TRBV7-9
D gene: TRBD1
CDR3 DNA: TGTGCCAGCAGCTTATTTACCGGGACAGGGGGCCGCGGGAAAGCTTTCTTT
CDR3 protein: CASSLFTGTGGRGKAFF

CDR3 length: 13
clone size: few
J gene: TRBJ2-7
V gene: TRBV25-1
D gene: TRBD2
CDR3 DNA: TGTGCCAGCAGACTAGCGGGAGGAGAAGAGCAGTACTTC
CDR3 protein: CASRLAGGEEQYF

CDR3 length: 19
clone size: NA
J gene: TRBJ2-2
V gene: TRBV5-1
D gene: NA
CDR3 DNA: TGCGCCAGCAGTTTTGGTAGCGGAGGTAAAGGTACAAACACCGGGGAGCTGTTTTTT
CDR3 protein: CASSFGSGGKGTNTGELFF

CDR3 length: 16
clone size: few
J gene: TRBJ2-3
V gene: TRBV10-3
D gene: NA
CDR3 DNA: TGTGCCATCAGTGAGTCCTCACGGGGGGCCGTAGATACGCAGTATTTT
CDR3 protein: CAISESSRGAVDTQYF

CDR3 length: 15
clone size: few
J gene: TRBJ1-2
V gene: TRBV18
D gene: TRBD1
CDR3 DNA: TGTGCCAGCTCGGGGACAGGGCCATCGCTATATGGCTACACCTTC
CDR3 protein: CASSGTGPSLYGYTF

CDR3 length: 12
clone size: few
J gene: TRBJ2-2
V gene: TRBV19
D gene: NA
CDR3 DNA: TGTGCCACTAAAGGGGGTCTAAAGGAGCTGTTTTTT
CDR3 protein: CATKGGLKELFF

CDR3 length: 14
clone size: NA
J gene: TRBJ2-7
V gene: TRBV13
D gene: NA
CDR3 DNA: TGTGCCAGCAGTCTAGGGGGAGGGAGGAACGAGCAGTACTTC
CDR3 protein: CASSLGGGRNEQYF

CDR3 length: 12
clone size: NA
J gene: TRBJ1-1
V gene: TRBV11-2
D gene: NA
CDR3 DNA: TGTGCCACCACCCACATGAACACTGAAGCTTTCTTT
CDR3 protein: CATTHMNTEAFF

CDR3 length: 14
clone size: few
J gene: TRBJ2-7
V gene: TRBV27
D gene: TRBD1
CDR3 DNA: TGTGCCAGCCGCCCCACAGGGGCGTCCTACGAGCAGTACTTC
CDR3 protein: CASRPTGASYEQYF

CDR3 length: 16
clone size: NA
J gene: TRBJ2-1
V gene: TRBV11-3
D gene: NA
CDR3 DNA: TGTGCCAGCAGCCCGAGGGAGCCTACCTCCTACAATGAGCAGTTCTTC
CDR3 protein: CASSPREPTSYNEQFF

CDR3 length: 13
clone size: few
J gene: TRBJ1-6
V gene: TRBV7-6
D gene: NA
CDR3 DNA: TGTGCCAGTTCGCTCGGTACCAATTCACCCCTCCACTTT
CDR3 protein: CASSLGTNSPLHF

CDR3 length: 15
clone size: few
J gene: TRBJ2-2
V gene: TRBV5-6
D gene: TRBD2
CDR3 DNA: TGTGCCAGCAGCGTCGGACTAGTTCGCACCGGGGAGCTGTTTTTT
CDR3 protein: CASSVGLVRTGELFF

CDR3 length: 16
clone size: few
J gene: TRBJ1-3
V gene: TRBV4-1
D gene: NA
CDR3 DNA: TGCGCCAGCAGCCGAACCGGGACTTACTCTGGAAACACCATATATTTT
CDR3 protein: CASSRTGTYSGNTIYF

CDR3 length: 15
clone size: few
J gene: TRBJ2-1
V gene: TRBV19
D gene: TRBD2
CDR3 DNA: TGTGCCAGTAGTCTACCGGGACTAGCGGGAGGGGAGCAGTTCTTC
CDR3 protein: CASSLPGLAGGEQFF

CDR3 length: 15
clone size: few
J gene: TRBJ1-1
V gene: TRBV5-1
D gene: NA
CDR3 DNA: TGCGCCAGCAGCTTGGAGGCAGGTCGATACACTGAAGCTTTCTTT
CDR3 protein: CASSLEAGRYTEAFF

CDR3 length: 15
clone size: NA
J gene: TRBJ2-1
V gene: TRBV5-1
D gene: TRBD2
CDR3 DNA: TGCGCCAGCAGCTTGGCAACTAGCGGGCTCAATGAGCAGTTCTTC
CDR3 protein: CASSLATSGLNEQFF

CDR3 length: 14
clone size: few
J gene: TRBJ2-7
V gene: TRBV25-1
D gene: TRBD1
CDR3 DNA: TGTGCCAGCAGTCCTCCGGGACAGTCCGTGGAGCAGTACTTC
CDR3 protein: CASSPPGQSVEQYF

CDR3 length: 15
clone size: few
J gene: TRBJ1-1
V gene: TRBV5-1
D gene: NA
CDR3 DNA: TGCGCCAGCAGCCCCCAGGGCAGGGGTAACACTGAAGCTTTCTTT
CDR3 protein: CASSPQGRGNTEAFF

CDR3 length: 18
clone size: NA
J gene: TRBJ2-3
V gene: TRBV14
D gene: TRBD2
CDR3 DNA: TGTGCCAGCAGCCAAGATCCGGGACTAGCGGCCGCCTCATATACGCAGTATTTT
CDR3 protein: CASSQDPGLAAASYTQYF

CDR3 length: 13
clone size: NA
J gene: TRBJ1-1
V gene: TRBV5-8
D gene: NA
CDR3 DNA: TGTGCCAGCAGCCGTCAGGGGAACACTGAAGCTTTCTTT
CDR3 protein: CASSRQGNTEAFF

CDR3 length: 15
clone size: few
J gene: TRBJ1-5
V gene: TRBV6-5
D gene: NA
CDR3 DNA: TGTGCCAGTGCCCGGAGAGTCGACGGCAATCAGCCCCAGCATTTT
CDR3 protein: CASARRVDGNQPQHF

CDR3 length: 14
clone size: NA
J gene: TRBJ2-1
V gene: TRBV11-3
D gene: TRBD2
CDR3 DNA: TGTGCCAGCAGCTTAGATCGAAAAGCGGGACAGCAGTTCTTC
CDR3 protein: CASSLDRKAGQQFF

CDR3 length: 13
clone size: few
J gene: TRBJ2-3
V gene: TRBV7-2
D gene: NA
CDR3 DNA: TGTGCCAGCAGTCCGCAGGGGGGAGATACGCAGTATTTT
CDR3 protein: CASSPQGGDTQYF

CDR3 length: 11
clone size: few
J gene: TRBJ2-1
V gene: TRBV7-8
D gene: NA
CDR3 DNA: TGTGCCAGCAGCTTACAAAATGAGCAGTTCTTC
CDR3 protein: CASSLQNEQFF

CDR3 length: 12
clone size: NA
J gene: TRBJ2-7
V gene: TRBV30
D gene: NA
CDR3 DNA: TGTGCCTGGAGTTTGCTGGCGGACGAGCAGTACTTC
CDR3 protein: CAWSLLADEQYF

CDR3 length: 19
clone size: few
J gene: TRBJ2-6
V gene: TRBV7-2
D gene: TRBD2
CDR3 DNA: TGTGCCAGCAGCCCAGGGGTAGCGGGAGGGGGTTCTGGGGCCAACGTCCTGACTTTC
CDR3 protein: CASSPGVAGGGSGANVLTF

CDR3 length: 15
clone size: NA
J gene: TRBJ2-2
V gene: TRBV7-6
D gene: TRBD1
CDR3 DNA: TGTGCCAGCAGCCCCGGACAGGGCAAATCGGGGGAGCTGTTTTTT
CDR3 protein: CASSPGQGKSGELFF

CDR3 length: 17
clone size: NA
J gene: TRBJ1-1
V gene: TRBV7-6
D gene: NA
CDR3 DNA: TGTGCCAGCAGCTTAGAGTCGGGGGGGTCCAAATATGGTGAAGCTTTCTTT
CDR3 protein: CASSLESGGSKYGEAFF

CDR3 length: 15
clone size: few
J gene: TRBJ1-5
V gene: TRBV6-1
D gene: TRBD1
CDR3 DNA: TGTGCCACCATTACGGGGACAGGACTTAATCAGCCCCAGCATTTT
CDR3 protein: CATITGTGLNQPQHF

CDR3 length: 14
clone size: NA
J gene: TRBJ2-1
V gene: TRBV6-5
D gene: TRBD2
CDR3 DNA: TGTGCCAGCAGTTACCCTGGGACTAGCGGGAGTGAGTTCTTC
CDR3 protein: CASSYPGTSGSEFF

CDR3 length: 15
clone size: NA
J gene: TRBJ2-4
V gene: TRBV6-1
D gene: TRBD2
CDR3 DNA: TGTGCCAGCAGTGAAGCTAGTAGCGGGGGGGGAAAGAAGTACTTC
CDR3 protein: CASSEASSGGGKKYF

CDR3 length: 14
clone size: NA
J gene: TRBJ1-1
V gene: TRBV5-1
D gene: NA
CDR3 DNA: TGCGCCAGCAGTCTTGGGGGGGGGACCACTGAAGCTTTCTTT
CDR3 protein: CASSLGGGTTEAFF

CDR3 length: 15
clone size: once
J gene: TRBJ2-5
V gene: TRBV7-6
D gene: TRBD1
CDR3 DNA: TGTGCCAGCAGCTTAGCCTCCGGTGACAGGGGAACCCAGTACTTC
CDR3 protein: CASSLASGDRGTQYF

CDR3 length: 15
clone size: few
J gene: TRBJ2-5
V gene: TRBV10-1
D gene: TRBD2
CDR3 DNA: TGCGCCAGCAGTAAGGGGAGCGGGGGGAAAGAGACCCAGTACTTC
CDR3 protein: CASSKGSGGKETQYF

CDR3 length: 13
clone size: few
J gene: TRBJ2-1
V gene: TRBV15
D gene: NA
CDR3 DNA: TGTGCCACCAGCAGAGATTGGAGGGGTGAGCAGTTCTTC
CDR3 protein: CATSRDWRGEQFF